A single sample gave rise to the 26 T cell receptor beta chains below, sequenced in a study of post-analysis software for immune sequencing data. Points from the study as a whole: In patients, 4 to 6 TRBV segments were more frequent than in controls, with TRBV5-6, TRBV5-1 and TRBV20-1 among them.

The antigens of these receptors remain unknown. cDNA libraries for TCR beta contained unique molecular identifiers. In TCRdb, the PCR reads were re-called with MiXCR into one record per CDR3 protein. The repertoire includes approximately 630,000 distinct CDR3 sequences, 55% to 60% of them detected once, and about 11% sits in the top ten. The material sequenced was blood. The source is a girl aged 2 to 9 with multiple sclerosis.

This clonotype was seen only a few times. The V call is TRBV3-1, the J call TRBJ2-7, with D perhaps matching TRBD1 or TRBD2 (6 bases each). This CDR3 contains 12 residues. V shed 4 bases and J shed 7 bases, with 11 bases lying between them. Germline CDR1 and CDR2: LGHDT and YNNKEL (reference sequence). The CDR3 loop is CASSPQGTEQYF. CDR3 coding DNA: TGTGCCAGCAGCCCGCAGGGGACTGAGCAGTACTTC.

The V and J genes are TRBV12-3 or TRBV12-4 and TRBJ2-5, with D perhaps matching TRBD1 or TRBD2 (6 bases each). V lost 2 bases to trimming and J lost 5 bases, with 15 bases between them. The CDR3 consists of 15 residues. This CDR3 reads CASSLKGGLGETQYF. DNA of the CDR3: TGTGCCAGCAGTTTAAAGGGGGGCCTCGGGGAGACCCAGTACTTC.

The chain couples TRBV6-2 or TRBV6-3 to TRBJ1-2; D is possibly TRBD1 (5 bases). The CDR3 has 15 residues. V lost 5 bases and J 0 bases, leaving 13 bases between the germline ends. CDR1 MNHEY and CDR2 SVGEGT come from the germline V gene. This CDR3 is CASSLDRRANYGYTF. For the CDR3, the DNA is TGTGCCAGCAGTCTAGACAGAAGAGCTAACTATGGCTACACCTTC.

This clonotype turned up a few times. This chain connects TRBV20-1 to TRBJ1-6; perhaps TRBD1 as D (5 bases). Germline CDR1 is DFQATT and CDR2 is SNEGSKA (reference sequence). V was shortened by 3 bases and J by 3 bases, with 18 bases between the two germline ends. The CDR3 runs to 17 residues. The CDR3 bases are TGCAGTGCTAGCCTACAAGACCCCGACAGCTATAATTCACCCCTCCACTTT. Its protein is CSASLQDPDSYNSPLHF.

CDR3 DNA sequence: TGCAGCGTTGAACGGGCCGGGCGCTATGGCTACACCTTC. Translating it yields CSVERAGRYGYTF. V and J are TRBV29-1 and TRBJ1-2; D gene unclear. The V gene's germline CDR1 is SQVTM and CDR2 ANQGSEA. The CDR3 is made up of 13 amino acids. V was cut by 2 bases and J by 4 bases, with 11 bases left in between.

The chain is built from TRBV6-5 and TRBJ2-1, with 10 bases that match TRBD2. V lost 5 bases and J lost 2; bases outside the gene matches: 3. This CDR3 is 15 amino acids long. Germline V gene lookup returns CDR1 MNHEY and CDR2 SVGAGI. CDR3 coding DNA: TGTGCCAGCAGTAGCGGGAGGGGCACCTACAATGAGCAGTTCTTC. Amino acids: CASSSGRGTYNEQFF.

The genes are TRBV5-1 and TRBJ2-3; D is ambiguous. Trimming took off 1 base at V and 2 bases at J, with 14 bases between the two ends. The CDR3 contains 16 residues. CDR1 and CDR2 from the germline V gene are SGHRS and YFSETQ. CDR3 in amino acids: CASSLTVPTSTDTQYF. The CDR3 nucleotides read TGCGCCAGCAGCTTGACAGTCCCCACTTCCACAGATACGCAGTATTTT.

The chain has TRBV19 and TRBJ2-4; D unresolved. The CDR3 loop spans 14 amino acids. Germline CDR1 is LNHDA and CDR2 is SQIVND (reference sequence). Trimming removed 3 bases from V and 2 bases from J, with 8 bases in between. The CDR3 DNA reads as TGTGCCAGTAGTATCTCCAGGACCAAAAACATTCAGTACTTC. Translation: CASSISRTKNIQYF.

This clonotype was seen only a few times. CDR3 in amino acids: CAIGGTSGVNEQFF. The CDR3 nucleotides read TGTGCCATCGGAGGGACTAGCGGGGTCAATGAGCAGTTCTTC. The V gene is TRBV10-3, the J gene TRBJ2-1, with TRBD2 matching over 13 bases. In germline, CDR1 is ENHRY, CDR2 SYGVKD. The V gene end was trimmed by 8 bases and the J gene end by 6 bases; junction bases not matched to a gene: 4. This CDR3 has 14 residues.

This clonotype was observed once. The chain combines TRBV29-1 with TRBJ1-1; 12 nucleotides match TRBD1. V was clipped by 3 bases and J by 8 bases; unmatched bases: 4. The CDR3 is made up of 13 amino acids. Germline V gene lookup returns CDR1 SQVTM and CDR2 ANQGSEA. The CDR3 DNA follows: TGCAGCGTTGATGGGACAGGGGGCGACGAAGCTTTCTTT. Its protein is CSVDGTGGDEAFF. Using reference TRBV29-1 and TRBJ1-1 for the parts outside the CDR3, the full variable domain is SAVISQKPSRDICQRGTSLTIQCQVDSQVTMMFWYRQQPGQSLTLIATANQGSEATYESGFVIDKFPISRPNLTFSTLTVSNMSPEDSSIYLCSVDGTGGDEAFFGQGTRLTVV.

V and J are TRBV7-9 and TRBJ2-1; 10 bases are shared with TRBD2. With 3 bases clipped from V and 4 bases from J, the junction kept 9 bases outside the gene matches. The CDR3 runs to 17 residues. In germline, CDR1 is SEHNR, CDR2 FQNEAQ (reference sequence). CDR3 in DNA: TGTGCCAGCAGCTTCCGGGTAGGACTAGCGGAGTACAATGAGCAGTTCTTC. This translates into CASSFRVGLAEYNEQFF.

This chain joins TRBV5-1 and TRBJ1-1; D is possibly TRBD1 (6 bases). The V end lost 7 bases, the J end lost 3 bases, and 13 bases lay between the germline ends. The germline V gene has CDR1 SGHRS and CDR2 YFSETQ. The CDR3 has 13 amino acids. The CDR3 DNA reads as TGCGCCAGCGTACGGGACACCGACACTGAAGCTTTCTTT. This codes for CASVRDTDTEAFF.

The rearrangement joins TRBV19 to TRBJ2-3, with 8 bases that match TRBD2. The CDR3 spans 13 residues. After removal of 7 bases from V and 5 bases from J, the junction contained 5 bases not matched to a gene. CDR1 is LNHDA and CDR2 is SQIVND in the germline V gene (reference sequence). CDR3 in DNA: TGTGCCAGTAAGACACGGGGGGGAGATACGCAGTATTTT. It codes for CASKTRGGDTQYF.

This sequence joins TRBV6-1 and TRBJ1-5, with TRBD1 matching over 8 bases. Per the germline V gene, CDR1 is MNHNS and CDR2 is SASEGT. This CDR3 spans 13 amino acids. After removal of 5 bases from V and 6 bases from J, the junction contained 3 bases not matched to a gene. This CDR3 reads CASSHDRGQPQHF. In DNA, the CDR3 is TGTGCCAGCAGTCATGACAGGGGTCAGCCCCAGCATTTT.

This chain uses TRBV27 with TRBJ2-1; 7 nucleotides match TRBD2. The V gene's germline CDR1 is MNHEY and CDR2 SMNVEV (reference sequence). The CDR3 has 14 amino acids. The V and J ends lost 5 bases and 8 bases, in that order; junction bases with no gene match: 9. CDR3 amino acids: CASSPSGRAHEQFF. CDR3 nucleotides: TGTGCCAGCAGTCCTAGCGGTAGGGCTCATGAGCAGTTCTTC.

The rearrangement uses TRBV6-2 or TRBV6-3 and TRBJ1-2; TRBD1 might be the D (5 bases). The CDR3 is made up of 15 amino acids. The V and J ends lost 0 bases and 1 base respectively, with 9 bases between them. CDR1 and CDR2 from the germline V gene are MNHEY and SVGEGT. The CDR3: CASSYSSGGNYGYTF. In nucleotides, the CDR3 is TGTGCCAGCAGTTACTCGTCTGGGGGTAACTATGGCTACACCTTC.

This chain connects TRBV5-1 to TRBJ2-7; perhaps TRBD2 as D (7 bases). Deletions cut 4 bases from V and 1 base from J, with 21 bases between. This CDR3 is built from 17 residues. Germline loops: CDR1 SGHRS, CDR2 YFSETQ. The CDR3 bases are TGCGCCAGCAGCCCGGAGGGGGGGCGGCCCTATTCCTACGAGCAGTACTTC. Translated, it gives CASSPEGGRPYSYEQYF.

The CDR3 region is CAIKGTEPYEQYF. The CDR3 DNA sequence: TGTGCCATCAAAGGGACAGAGCCCTACGAGCAGTACTTC. V usage is TRBV10-3 and J usage is TRBJ2-7; TRBD1 aligns across 7 bases. CDR1 ENHRY and CDR2 SYGVKD come from the germline V gene. Trimming took 7 bases from V and 2 from J; bases not matched to a gene: 5. The CDR3 runs to 13 residues.

Only a few counts were recorded for this clonotype. The chain couples TRBV10-3 to TRBJ2-3; 10 bases agree with TRBD2. V lost 3 bases to trimming and J lost 4 bases; unmatched junction nucleotides: 16. Looked up from germline, CDR1 is ENHRY and CDR2 is SYGVKD. This CDR3 is 19 amino acids long. CDR3 sequence (DNA): TGTGCCATCAGTGATTTCCGGGAGGCGAGCGGGGGGGGCCCAGATACGCAGTATTTT. It specifies CAISDFREASGGGPDTQYF.

This rearrangement joins TRBV6-1 to TRBJ1-5; D gene ambiguous. CDR3 length equals 15 residues. Germline CDR1 MNHNS, CDR2 SASEGT. Trimming stripped 5 bases from V and 3 bases from J, with 14 bases between. This CDR3 is CASSRKATVNQPQHF. The CDR3, as DNA: TGTGCCAGCAGTCGCAAGGCGACTGTCAATCAGCCCCAGCATTTT.

CDR3 in DNA: TGCAGTGCTAGAGCGGATGCGGCAGGGTATAGCAATCAGCCCCAGCATTTT. Translated, it gives CSARADAAGYSNQPQHF. The rearrangement uses TRBV20-1 and TRBJ1-5, with D perhaps matching TRBD1 (5 bases). With 1 base removed from V and 0 bases from J, the gap between germline ends came to 16 bases. Germline lookup yields CDR1 DFQATT and CDR2 SNEGSKA (reference sequence). The CDR3 runs to 17 residues.

The CDR3 DNA follows: TGTGCCAGCAGTGCGACAGCCACTTCGAGTGGCTACACCTTC. Translated: CASSATATSSGYTF. The chain is built from TRBV2 and TRBJ1-2, with D possibly TRBD1 on 5 matching bases. This CDR3 is 14 amino acids long. The germline CDR1 and CDR2 sequences are SNHLY and FYNNEI. Trimming stripped 4 bases from V and 7 bases from J, with 16 bases between.

This chain connects TRBV12-3 or TRBV12-4 to TRBJ2-7; TRBD1 agrees at 12 bases. Unmatched junction bases numbered 6, after V lost 8 bases and J lost 7 bases. CDR3 length: 13 residues. The CDR3 is CASGTGGWDEQYF. As DNA, the CDR3 is TGTGCCAGCGGGACAGGGGGCTGGGATGAGCAGTACTTC.

The V and J genes are TRBV20-1 and TRBJ1-2, with a possible D match to TRBD1 (5 bases). The ends were cut back, 3 bases at V and 8 bases at J, with 13 bases in the middle. This CDR3 is built from 12 residues. The germline CDR1 and CDR2 sequences are DFQATT and SNEGSKA (reference sequence). The CDR3 DNA follows: TGCAGTGCTAGGGATCCCTGGGGCGGCTACACCTTC. Translating gives CSARDPWGGYTF.

This clonotype occurred a few times. Germline and junction disagree at one end, which may indicate a read error. This chain links TRBV11-3 with TRBJ2-1; D gene uncertain. This CDR3 spans 13 amino acids. Germline loops: CDR1 SGHNT, CDR2 YENEEA. As DNA, the CDR3 is TGTGCCAGCAGCCTAGATGGAGTGGGGAAGCAGTTCTTC. Translated, it gives CASSLDGVGKQFF.

CDR3 protein: CASSSLGLSLSGANVLTF. CDR3 DNA sequence: TGCGCCAGCAGCTCCCTGGGGCTGTCCCTCTCTGGGGCCAACGTCCTGACTTTC. This chain joins TRBV5-1 and TRBJ2-6; a possible D gene is TRBD1 (5 bases). Per the germline V gene, CDR1 is SGHRS and CDR2 is YFSETQ. This CDR3 spans 18 amino acids. V was cut by 3 bases and J by 0 bases, with 16 bases left in between.